This T cell receptor beta chain was captured by sequencing in a study of cytomegalovirus exposure and HLA in healthy donors. The study, taken as a whole, reports: Confirmation was obtained in vitro that three CMV-associated chains are specific for CMV antigens.

The assay was immunoSEQ multiplex PCR, and TCRdb's table has in-frame clones only and misses some. The table records 140,000 or so clones, roughly nine tenths of them present only once. CDR3 size: 15 residues. V lost 4 bases to trimming and J lost 8 bases; unmatched junction nucleotides: 9. CDR1 SGHRS and CDR2 YFSETQ come from the germline V gene. The donors formed part of the roughly 120-subject validation cohort, distinct from the approximately 670-subject first cohort. With regard to this clone: The antigen is unknown.

The sample comprised PBMCs. This receptor was taken from a woman between 18 and 29 years old in good health and CMV-seropositive. V is TRBV5-1 and J is TRBJ2-1, with 10 bases fitting TRBD1. CDR3 DNA sequence: TGCGCCAGCAGCGTGGGACAGGGGCTCATCCATGAGCAGTTCTTC. Residues: CASSVGQGLIHEQFF.